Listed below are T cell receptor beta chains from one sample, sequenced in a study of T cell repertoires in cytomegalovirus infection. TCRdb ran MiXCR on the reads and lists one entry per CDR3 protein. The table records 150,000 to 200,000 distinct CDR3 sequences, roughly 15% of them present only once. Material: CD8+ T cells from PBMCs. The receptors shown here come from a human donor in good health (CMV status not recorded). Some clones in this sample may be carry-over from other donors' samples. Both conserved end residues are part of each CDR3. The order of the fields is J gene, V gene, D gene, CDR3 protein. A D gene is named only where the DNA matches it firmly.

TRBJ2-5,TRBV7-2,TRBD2,CASSSPLAGGPSTQYF
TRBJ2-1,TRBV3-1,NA,CASSQLYHEQFF
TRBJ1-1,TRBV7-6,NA,CASSSGTHTEAFF
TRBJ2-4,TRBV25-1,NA,CASSESRSGNIQYF
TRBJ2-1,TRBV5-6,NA,CASSLQGNEQFF
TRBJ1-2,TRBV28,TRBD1,CASSLGYIITDRANYGYTF
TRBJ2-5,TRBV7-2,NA,CASSPGRTLLQETQYF
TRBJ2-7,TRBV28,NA,CASSFGSGGDEQYF
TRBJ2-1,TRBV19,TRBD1,CASSIYGTGDHEQFF
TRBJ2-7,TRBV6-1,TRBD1,CASSPGTGTFYPYEQYF
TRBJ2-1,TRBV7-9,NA,CASSLGNAEQFF
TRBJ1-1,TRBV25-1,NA,CASSELTGLNTEAFF
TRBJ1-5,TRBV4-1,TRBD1,CASSQATGGKQPQHF
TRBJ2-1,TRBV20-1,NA,CSAVSSGFSYEQFF
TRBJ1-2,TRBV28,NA,CASSLKGRSYGYTF
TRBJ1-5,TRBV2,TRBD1,CASSADRGLSQPQHF
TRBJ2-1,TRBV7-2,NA,CASSLVVAGAAYNEQFF
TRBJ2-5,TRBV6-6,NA,CASSYSNGMGETQYF
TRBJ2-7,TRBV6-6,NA,CASSSGANEQYF
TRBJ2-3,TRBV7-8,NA,CASSSRDTRTDTQYF
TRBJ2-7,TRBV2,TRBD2,CASSEASGRVEQYF
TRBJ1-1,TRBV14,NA,CASSPLIRGTEAFF
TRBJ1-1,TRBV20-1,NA,CSARGRLPNRVNAEAFF
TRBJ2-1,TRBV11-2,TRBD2,CASSLDGLAGTDSYNEQFF
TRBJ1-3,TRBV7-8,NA,CASTTGGNTIYF
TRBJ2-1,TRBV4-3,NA,CASSQDWSQDEQFF
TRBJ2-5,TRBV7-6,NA,CASSLRSRLASFQETQYF
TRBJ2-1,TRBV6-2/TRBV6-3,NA,CASSSLTSPYNEQFF